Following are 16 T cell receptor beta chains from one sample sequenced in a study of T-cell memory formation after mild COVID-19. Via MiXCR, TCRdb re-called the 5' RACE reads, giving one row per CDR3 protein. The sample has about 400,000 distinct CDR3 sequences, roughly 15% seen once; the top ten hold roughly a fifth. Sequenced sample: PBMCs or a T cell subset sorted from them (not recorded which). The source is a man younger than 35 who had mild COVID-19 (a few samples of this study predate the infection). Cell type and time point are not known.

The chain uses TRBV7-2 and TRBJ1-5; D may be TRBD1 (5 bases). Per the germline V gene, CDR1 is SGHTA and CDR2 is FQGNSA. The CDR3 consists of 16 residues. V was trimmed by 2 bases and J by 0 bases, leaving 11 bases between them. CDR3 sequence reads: CASSLILGDSNQPQHF. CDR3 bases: TGTGCCAGCAGCTTAATTTTGGGGGATAGCAATCAGCCCCAGCATTTT.

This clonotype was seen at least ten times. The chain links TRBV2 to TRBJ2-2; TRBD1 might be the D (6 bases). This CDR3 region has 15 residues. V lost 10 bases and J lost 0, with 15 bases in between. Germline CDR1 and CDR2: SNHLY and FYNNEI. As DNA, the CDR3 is TGTGCCACACTATCCGGGACAACGAACACCGGGGAGCTGTTTTTT. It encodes CATLSGTTNTGELFF.

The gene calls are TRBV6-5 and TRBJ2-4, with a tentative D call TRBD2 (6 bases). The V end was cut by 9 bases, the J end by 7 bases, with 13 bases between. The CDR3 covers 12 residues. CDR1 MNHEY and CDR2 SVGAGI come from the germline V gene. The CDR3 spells CARMGGVNIQYF. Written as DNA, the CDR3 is TGTGCCAGGATGGGGGGAGTGAACATTCAGTACTTC.

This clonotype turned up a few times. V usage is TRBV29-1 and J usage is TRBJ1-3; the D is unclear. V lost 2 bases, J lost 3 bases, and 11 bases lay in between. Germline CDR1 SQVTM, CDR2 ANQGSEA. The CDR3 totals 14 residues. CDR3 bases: TGCAGCGTTGAATACGTCCCCGATGGAAACACCATATATTTT. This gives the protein CSVEYVPDGNTIYF.

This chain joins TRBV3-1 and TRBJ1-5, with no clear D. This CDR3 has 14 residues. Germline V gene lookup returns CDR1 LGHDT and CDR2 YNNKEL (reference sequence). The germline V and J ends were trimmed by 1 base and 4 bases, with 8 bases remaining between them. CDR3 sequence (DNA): TGTGCCAGCAGCCAAGTCTTCCAGAATCAGCCCCAGCATTTT. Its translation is CASSQVFQNQPQHF. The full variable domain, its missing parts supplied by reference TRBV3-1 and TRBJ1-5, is DTAVSQTPKYLVTQMGNDKSIKCEQNLGHDTMYWYKQDSKKFLKIMFSYNNKELIINETVPNRFSPKSPDKAHLNLHINSLELGDSAVYFCASSQVFQNQPQHFGDGTRLSIL.

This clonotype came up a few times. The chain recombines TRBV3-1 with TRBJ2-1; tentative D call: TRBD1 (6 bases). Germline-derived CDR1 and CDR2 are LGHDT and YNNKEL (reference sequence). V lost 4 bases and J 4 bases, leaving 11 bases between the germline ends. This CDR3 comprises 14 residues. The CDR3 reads CASSRLDSYNEQFF. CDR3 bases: TGTGCCAGCAGCCGACTGGACAGTTACAATGAGCAGTTCTTC.

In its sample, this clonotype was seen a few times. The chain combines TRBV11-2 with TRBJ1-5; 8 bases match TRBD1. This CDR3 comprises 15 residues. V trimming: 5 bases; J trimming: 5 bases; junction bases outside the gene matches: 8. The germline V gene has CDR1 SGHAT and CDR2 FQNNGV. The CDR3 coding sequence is TGTGCCAGCAGCCCCGGACAGGGTGGGGATCAGCCCCAGCATTTT. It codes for CASSPGQGGDQPQHF.

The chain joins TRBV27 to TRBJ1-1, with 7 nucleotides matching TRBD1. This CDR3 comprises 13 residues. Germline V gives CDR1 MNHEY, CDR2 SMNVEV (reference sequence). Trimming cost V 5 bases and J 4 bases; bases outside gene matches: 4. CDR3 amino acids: CASSPGTVTEAFF. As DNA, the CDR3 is TGTGCCAGCAGTCCCGGGACAGTCACTGAAGCTTTCTTT.

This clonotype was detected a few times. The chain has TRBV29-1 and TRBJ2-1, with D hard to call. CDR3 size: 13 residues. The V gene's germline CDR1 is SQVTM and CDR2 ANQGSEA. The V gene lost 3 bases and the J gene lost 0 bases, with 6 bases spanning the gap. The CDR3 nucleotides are TGCAGCGTTGAGATGGCCTCCTACAATGAGCAGTTCTTC. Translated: CSVEMASYNEQFF.

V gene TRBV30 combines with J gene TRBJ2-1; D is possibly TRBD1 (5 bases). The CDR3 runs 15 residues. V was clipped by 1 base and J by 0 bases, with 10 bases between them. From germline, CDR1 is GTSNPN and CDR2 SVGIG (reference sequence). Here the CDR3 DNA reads TGTGCCTGGAGTGCTGACAGTAGCTCCTACAATGAGCAGTTCTTC. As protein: CAWSADSSSYNEQFF.

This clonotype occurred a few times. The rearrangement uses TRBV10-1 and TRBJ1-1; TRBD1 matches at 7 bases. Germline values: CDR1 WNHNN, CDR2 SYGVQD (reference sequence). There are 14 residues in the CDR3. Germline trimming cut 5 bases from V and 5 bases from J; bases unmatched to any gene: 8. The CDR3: CASSPGGRETEAFF. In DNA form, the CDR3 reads TGCGCCAGCAGTCCAGGGGGGCGCGAAACTGAAGCTTTCTTT.

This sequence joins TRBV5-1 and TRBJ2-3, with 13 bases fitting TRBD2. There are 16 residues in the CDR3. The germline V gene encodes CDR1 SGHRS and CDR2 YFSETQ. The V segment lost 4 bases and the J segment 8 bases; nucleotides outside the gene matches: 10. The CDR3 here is CASSPGLAGALVTQYF. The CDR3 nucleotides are TGCGCCAGCAGCCCAGGACTAGCGGGGGCCCTGGTTACGCAGTATTTT.

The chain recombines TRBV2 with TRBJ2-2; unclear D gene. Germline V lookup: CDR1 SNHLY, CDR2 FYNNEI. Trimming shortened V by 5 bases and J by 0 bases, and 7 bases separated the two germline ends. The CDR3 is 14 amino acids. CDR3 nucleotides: TGTGCCAGCAGTAGGCCAGCGAACACCGGGGAGCTGTTTTTT. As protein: CASSRPANTGELFF.

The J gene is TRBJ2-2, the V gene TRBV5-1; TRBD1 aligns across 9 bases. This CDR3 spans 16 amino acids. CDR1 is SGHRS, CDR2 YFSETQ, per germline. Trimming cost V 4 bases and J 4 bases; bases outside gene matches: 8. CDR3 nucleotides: TGCGCCAGCAGCCACTGGACAGGGGATACCACCGGGGAGCTGTTTTTT. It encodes CASSHWTGDTTGELFF. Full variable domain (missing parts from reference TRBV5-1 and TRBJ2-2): KAGVTQTPRYLIKTRGQQVTLSCSPISGHRSVSWYQQTPGQGLQFLFEYFSETQRNKGNFPGRFSGRQFSNSRSEMNVSTLELGDSALYLCASSHWTGDTTGELFFGEGSRLTVL.

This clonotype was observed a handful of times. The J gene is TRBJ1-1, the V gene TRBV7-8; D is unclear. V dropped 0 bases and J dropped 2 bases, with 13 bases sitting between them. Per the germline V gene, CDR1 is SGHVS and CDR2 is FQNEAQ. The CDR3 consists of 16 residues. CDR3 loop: CASSLAGQTGNTEAFF. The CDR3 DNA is TGTGCCAGCAGCTTAGCTGGCCAGACGGGAAACACTGAAGCTTTCTTT.

CDR3 in amino acids: CATSRRGGGETQYF. CDR3 in DNA: TGTGCCACCAGCAGACGGGGGGGCGGGGAGACCCAGTACTTC. The chain couples TRBV15 to TRBJ2-7; 8 nucleotides agree with TRBD2. The DNA end is a closer match to TRBJ2-5, so the J assignment may be wrong. CDR3 length: 14 residues. Germline V gives CDR1 LNHNV, CDR2 YYDKDF (reference sequence).